This T cell receptor beta chain was recovered during a study of identical twins. Study conclusions and caveats: It was cross-sectional statistical analysis, not following the same donors, that the conclusions relied on. Within cord blood, abundant beta clonotypes carried fewer insertions, but memory repertoires showed no such trend. Part of the zero-insertion signal could reflect confounding by invariant MAIT and iNKT cells.

TCRdb fed the 5' RACE reads into MiXCR, producing one record per CDR3 protein. The sample consists of 750,000 to 950,000 distinct CDR3 sequences, over 9% of them appearing once. Notes on this clonotype: The antigen is undetermined.

These data were also reused for a study on yellow fever vaccine responses in identical twins.

The receptor comes from a woman aged 18-35 years in good health. Input material: PBMCs.

For the CDR3, the DNA is TGTGCCAGCTCACCCAACCAGGGGGGGGCACCATACGAACAGCAGTACGTC. Translating gives CASSPNQGGAPYEQQYV. V and J are TRBV18 and TRBJ2-7; D could derive from TRBD1 or TRBD2 (7 bases each). This CDR3 comprises 17 residues. V lost 3 bases and J 8 bases, leaving 26 bases between the germline ends. Looked up from germline, CDR1 is KGHSH and CDR2 is LQKENI.